These T cell receptor beta chains were read from a single sample in a study of CD8 T cells in Susac syndrome. Using its own MiXCR run on the immunoSEQ multiplex PCR reads, TCRdb lists one record per CDR3 protein. Of some 180,000 distinct CDR3 sequences in the sample, roughly 95% were seen once. Sample: CD4+ T cells from PBMCs. The receptors shown here come from a human donor in good health. CDR3s include the opening cysteine and the closing phenylalanine or tryptophan.

>TRBV9
CASSFGTGETGELFF
>TRBV14
CASSQRGGGTQYF
>TRBV24-1
CATSDSGTQYF
>TRBV28
CASAGAYQPQHF
>TRBV30
CAWTTSGRALEQFF
>TRBV28
CASRRFSADTQYF
>TRBV12-3/TRBV12-4
CASSPRAETQYF
>TRBV24-1
CATSEAYNEQFF
>TRBV27
CASSLLGWGNQPQHF
>TRBV28
CASSLWQPEQPQHF
>TRBV3-1
CASAGQENEKLFF
>TRBV29-1
CSVQGQRDIYGYTF
>TRBV20-1
CSAGLAGYGDEQFF
>TRBV2
CASSAGTDNEKLFF
>TRBV2
CASSETGQSGKLFF
>TRBV11-2
CASSLDSGYGGNEQFF
>TRBV29-1
CSVMTGGYQPQHF
>TRBV29-1
CSVGGEAHQPQHF
>TRBV30
CAWRRQEYNEQFF
>TRBV5-1
CASSLKGTQFF
>TRBV19
CASSGSTDTQYF
>TRBV2
CASNPDTGELFF
>TRBV28
CASTSTGTGTVKTQYF